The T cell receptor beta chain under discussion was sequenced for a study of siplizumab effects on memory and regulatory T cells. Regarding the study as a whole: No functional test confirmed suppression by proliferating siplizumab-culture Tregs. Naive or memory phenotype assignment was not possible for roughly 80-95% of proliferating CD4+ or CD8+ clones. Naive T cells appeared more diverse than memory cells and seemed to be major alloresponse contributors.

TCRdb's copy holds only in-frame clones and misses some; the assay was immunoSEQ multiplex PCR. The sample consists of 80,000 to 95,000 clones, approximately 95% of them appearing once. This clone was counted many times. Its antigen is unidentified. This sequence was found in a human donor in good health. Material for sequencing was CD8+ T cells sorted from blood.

The CDR3 DNA reads as TGTGCCAGCAGGGAAATGACAGGGCGGCTTCAAGAGACCCAGTACTTC. This gives the protein CASREMTGRLQETQYF. The chain has TRBV2 and TRBJ2-5; 7 bases align to TRBD1. Trimming at V came to 6 bases and at J to 2 bases, leaving 12 bases not matched to a gene. The CDR3 is 16 amino acids. Germline CDR1 is SNHLY and CDR2 is FYNNEI.